Listed here are 21 T cell receptor beta chains from one sample, sequenced in a study of CD8 T cells in Susac syndrome. RNA amounts of roughly 0.45 to 1 ug underwent reverse transcription with random hexamers. TCRdb redid the calling of the immunoSEQ multiplex PCR reads with MiXCR, one entry per CDR3 protein. In the table there are 330,000 or so distinct CDR3 sequences, roughly 90% of which are singletons. Sequenced sample: CD8+ T cells from PBMCs. The receptors derive from a human donor with multiple sclerosis.

V gene TRBV20-1 combines with J gene TRBJ2-1, with D tentatively TRBD2 (6 bases). The V and J ends lost 5 bases and 6 bases respectively, with 14 bases between them. The CDR3 has 13 residues. Germline assignment: CDR1 DFQATT and CDR2 SNEGSKA (reference sequence). The CDR3 sequence is CSADELAGNEQFF. The CDR3 DNA follows: TGCAGTGCTGACGAACTAGCAGGCAATGAGCAGTTCTTC.

This clonotype came up a few times. The chain combines TRBV7-2 with TRBJ2-7; no reliable D call. The CDR3 consists of 16 residues. V dropped 0 bases and J dropped 0 bases, with 12 bases sitting between them. Germline values: CDR1 SGHTA, CDR2 FQGNSA. CDR3 amino acids: CASSLAVAASSYEQYF. The CDR3 DNA follows: TGTGCCAGCAGCTTAGCGGTGGCGGCCAGCTCCTACGAGCAGTACTTC.

This rearrangement joins TRBV19 to TRBJ2-7; TRBD1 aligns across 9 bases. After removal of 10 bases from V and 5 bases from J, the junction contained 12 bases not matched to a gene. This CDR3 is built from 14 residues. The germline gives CDR1 LNHDA, CDR2 SQIVND (reference sequence). The CDR3 loop is CATKQGQGGHEQYF. CDR3 DNA: TGTGCCACTAAACAGGGACAGGGTGGACACGAGCAGTACTTC. Looking up the rest from reference TRBV19 and TRBJ2-7 gives the full variable domain: DGGITQSPKYLFRKEGQNVTLSCEQNLNHDAMYWYRQDPGQGLRLIYYSQIVNDFQKGDIAEGYSVSREKKESFPLTVTSAQKNPTAFYLCATKQGQGGHEQYFGPGTRLTVT.

The rearrangement joins TRBV24-1 to TRBJ1-3, with D maybe TRBD1 (5 bases). CDR1 KGHDR and CDR2 SFDVKD come from the germline V gene. Trimming cost V 9 bases and J 0 bases, with 11 bases left between them. The CDR3 length is 14 residues. The CDR3 loop reads CATFRVASGNTIYF. The CDR3, as DNA: TGTGCCACCTTCAGGGTTGCCTCTGGAAACACCATATATTTT.

V gene TRBV2 combines with J gene TRBJ2-3; TRBD2 matches at 9 bases. Germline CDR1 reads SNHLY; CDR2 reads FYNNEI. J lost 0 bases, V lost 3 bases, and 4 bases had no gene match. The CDR3 is made up of 16 amino acids. The CDR3 is CASSDRLAASTDTQYF. The CDR3 nucleotides are TGTGCCAGCAGTGACCGACTAGCGGCTAGCACAGATACGCAGTATTTT.

The chain employs TRBV6-2 or TRBV6-3 and TRBJ2-1, with 9 bases aligning to TRBD2. The CDR3 has 16 amino acids. Germline values: CDR1 MNHEY, CDR2 SVGEGT. V dropped 2 bases and J dropped 4; count of bases not matched to a gene: 6. The CDR3 is CASSYEGLAVYNEQFF. The DNA for the CDR3 is TGTGCCAGCAGTTACGAGGGACTAGCAGTTTACAATGAGCAGTTCTTC.

CDR3 region: CASTGSGAGTGELFF. The CDR3 DNA sequence: TGTGCCAGCACAGGCTCAGGGGCTGGCACCGGGGAGCTGTTTTTT. V gene TRBV27 combines with J gene TRBJ2-2, with a possible D match to TRBD1 (6 bases). CDR3 length: 15 amino acids. CDR1 is MNHEY and CDR2 is SMNVEV in the germline V gene (reference sequence). V lost 7 bases and J lost 4, with 16 bases in between.

This clonotype has just one count. V usage is TRBV18 and J usage is TRBJ2-6; D is perhaps TRBD1 or TRBD2 (5 bases each). The CDR3 extends over 15 amino acids. Germline V gene sequence: CDR1 KGHSH, CDR2 LQKENI. Trimming left V 3 bases short and J 0 bases short, with 6 bases between. CDR3 amino acids: CASSPGPSGANVLTF. In DNA form, the CDR3 reads TGTGCCAGCTCACCGGGACCCTCTGGGGCCAACGTCCTGACTTTC.

This clonotype appeared a few times. The chain couples TRBV20-1 to TRBJ2-7; 8 bases are shared with TRBD2. Losses at the gene ends were 0 bases for V and 3 bases for J; bases not matched to a gene: 10. This CDR3 contains 16 residues. Germline loops: CDR1 DFQATT, CDR2 SNEGSKA (reference sequence). The CDR3 region has the DNA TGCAGTGCTAGAGATCGAAGCGGGAGCTTCAACTACGAGCAGTACTTC. As protein: CSARDRSGSFNYEQYF.

The V and J genes are TRBV6-5 and TRBJ2-4, with unresolved D. V was shortened by 4 bases and J by 0 bases, with 4 bases between the two germline ends. CDR1 is MNHEY, CDR2 SVGAGI, per germline. The CDR3 sequence is 13 residues long. CDR3 nucleotide sequence: TGTGCCAGCAGTTCGGTAGCCAAAAACATTCAGTACTTC. Amino acids: CASSSVAKNIQYF.

This sequence joins TRBV4-3 and TRBJ2-1; 10 bases line up with TRBD1. The V gene end was trimmed by 0 bases and the J gene end by 9 bases; junction bases not matched to a gene: 14. This CDR3 contains 18 residues. Germline lookup yields CDR1 LGHNA and CDR2 YSLEER. In DNA, the CDR3 is TGCGCCAGCAGCCAAGAAACAAACGACAGGGGGCATTTAGGTGAGCAGTTCTTC. It yields the protein CASSQETNDRGHLGEQFF.

This chain links TRBV25-1 with TRBJ2-1, with unresolved D. Germline CDR1 reads MGHDK; CDR2 reads SYGVNS. There are 15 residues in the CDR3. Trimming shortened V by 1 base and J by 7 bases, and 14 bases separated the two germline ends. CDR3 loop: CASSESSAFRNEQFF. CDR3 sequence (DNA): TGTGCCAGCAGTGAATCGTCCGCCTTCCGTAATGAGCAGTTCTTC.

CDR3 nucleotides: TGTGCCAGCAGCTTTGGGAGCGGGGAAGGCTACACCTTC. It yields the protein CASSFGSGEGYTF. The chain combines TRBV7-3 with TRBJ1-2; D is ambiguous. The CDR3 extends over 13 amino acids. CDR1 and CDR2 from the germline V gene are SGHTA and FQGTGA. V was pared by 3 bases and J by 8 bases, with 13 bases between.

CDR3 sequence (DNA): TGTGCCAGCAGCGAGTACAGCCCCGGCACAGATACGCAGTATTTT. Translation gives CASSEYSPGTDTQYF. The gene calls are TRBV9 and TRBJ2-3, with D uncertain. The V end lost 3 bases, the J end lost 1 base, and 12 bases lay between the germline ends. CDR1 and CDR2 (germline): SGDLS, YYNGEE. The CDR3 length is 15 residues.

J is TRBJ2-7 and V is TRBV12-3 or TRBV12-4, with a tentative D call TRBD2 (6 bases). V was cut by 5 bases and J by 2 bases, with 13 bases left in between. The CDR3 consists of 14 residues. The CDR3 protein is CASSPGGPPYEQYF. DNA of the CDR3: TGTGCCAGCAGTCCCGGAGGGCCTCCCTACGAGCAGTACTTC.

The rearrangement joins TRBV21-1 to TRBJ1-1; the table assigns TRBD1, which was not confirmed against the DNA. TRBV21-1 corresponds to a pseudogene. There are 14 residues in the CDR3. The DNA of the CDR3 is TGTGCCAGCAGCACCAAGAGCGGGACAGCCGAAGCTTTCTTT. It is translated as CASSTKSGTAEAFF.

The J gene is TRBJ2-5, the V gene TRBV19; 7 bases line up with TRBD2. With 6 bases clipped from V and 2 bases from J, the junction kept 3 bases outside the gene matches. This CDR3 has 13 amino acids. The germline V gene has CDR1 LNHDA and CDR2 SQIVND (reference sequence). CDR3 sequence: CASRSLAQETQYF. CDR3 in DNA: TGTGCCAGTAGGTCACTAGCGCAAGAGACCCAGTACTTC.

The chain links TRBV27 to TRBJ2-1; 7 bases agree with TRBD1. Germline V CDR1 and CDR2: MNHEY, SMNVEV (reference sequence). With 8 bases clipped from V and 9 bases from J, the junction kept 10 bases outside the gene matches. There are 13 residues in the CDR3. The CDR3 here is CASGWTGTVEQFF. The CDR3 nucleotides read TGTGCCAGCGGGTGGACAGGTACGGTTGAGCAGTTCTTC.

The DNA for the CDR3 is TGTGCCAGCAGTTACCGGACAGGGGGCGTTGGAAACACCATATATTTT. Its protein product is CASSYRTGGVGNTIYF. The chain combines TRBV28 with TRBJ1-3; TRBD1 agrees at 11 bases. The CDR3 length is 16 residues. Germline CDR1 and CDR2: MDHEN and SYDVKM. Trimming removed 4 bases from V and 3 bases from J; junction bases left unmatched: 5.

The rearrangement joins TRBV24-1 to TRBJ2-1; 10 nucleotides agree with TRBD2. The germline CDR1 and CDR2 sequences are KGHDR and SFDVKD. CDR3 length equals 16 residues. The ends lost 9 bases at V and 5 bases at J; junction bases unmatched: 12. The CDR3 sequence is CATGQTSGTYHNEQFF. The CDR3 DNA reads as TGTGCCACCGGTCAAACTAGCGGGACCTATCACAATGAGCAGTTCTTC.

This chain links TRBV6-2 or TRBV6-3 with TRBJ1-5; D remains ambiguous. Germline lookup yields CDR1 MNHEY and CDR2 SVGEGT. This CDR3 has 14 amino acids. Trimming stripped 2 bases from V and 3 bases from J, with 8 bases between. The CDR3 loop is CASSYAGYNQPQHF. As DNA, the CDR3 is TGTGCCAGCAGTTACGCGGGGTACAATCAGCCCCAGCATTTT.